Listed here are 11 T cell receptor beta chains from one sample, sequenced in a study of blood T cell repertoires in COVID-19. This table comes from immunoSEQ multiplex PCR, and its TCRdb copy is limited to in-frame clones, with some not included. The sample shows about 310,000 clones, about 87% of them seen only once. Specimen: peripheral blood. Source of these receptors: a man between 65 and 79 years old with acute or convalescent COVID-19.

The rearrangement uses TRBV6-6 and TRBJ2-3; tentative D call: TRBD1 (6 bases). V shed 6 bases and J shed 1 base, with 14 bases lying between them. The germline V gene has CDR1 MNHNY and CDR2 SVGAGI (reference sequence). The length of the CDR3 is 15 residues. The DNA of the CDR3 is TGTGCCAGCAGGAAACCGGGACAAGGCACAGATACGCAGTATTTT. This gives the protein CASRKPGQGTDTQYF.

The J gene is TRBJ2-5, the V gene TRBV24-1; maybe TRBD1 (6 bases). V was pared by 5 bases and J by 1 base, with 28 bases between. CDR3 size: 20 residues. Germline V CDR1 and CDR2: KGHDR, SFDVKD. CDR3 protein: CATSALRTGRGGRIQETQYF. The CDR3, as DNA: TGTGCCACCAGTGCCCTTCGAACAGGGCGAGGTGGTCGTATCCAAGAGACCCAGTACTTC.

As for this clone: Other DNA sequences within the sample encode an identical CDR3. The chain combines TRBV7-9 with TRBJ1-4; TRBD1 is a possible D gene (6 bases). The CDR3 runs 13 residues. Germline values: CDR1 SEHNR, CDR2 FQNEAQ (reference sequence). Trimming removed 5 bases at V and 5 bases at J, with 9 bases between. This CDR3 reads CASSRGQNEKLFF. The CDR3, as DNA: TGTGCCAGCAGCCGCGGACAGAATGAAAAACTGTTTTTT.

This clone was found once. CDR3 DNA: TGTGCCAGCAGCTTAAGCGGACAGGGCTCAGATACGCAGTATTTT. The encoded protein is CASSLSGQGSDTQYF. This chain uses TRBV7-7 with TRBJ2-3; 8 bases line up with TRBD1. In germline, CDR1 is SSHAT, CDR2 FNYEAQ (reference sequence). The ends lost 2 bases at V and 4 bases at J; junction bases unmatched: 5. This CDR3 contains 15 residues.

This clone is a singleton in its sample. CDR3 in amino acids: CASSLSQGANSPLHF. CDR3 DNA: TGTGCCAGCAGTCTCTCCCAGGGGGCCAATTCACCCCTCCACTTT. The chain links TRBV27 to TRBJ1-6; 8 bases agree with TRBD1. Germline values: CDR1 MNHEY, CDR2 SMNVEV (reference sequence). With V trimmed by 5 bases and J by 7 bases, 7 bases remained unmatched. CDR3 length equals 15 residues.

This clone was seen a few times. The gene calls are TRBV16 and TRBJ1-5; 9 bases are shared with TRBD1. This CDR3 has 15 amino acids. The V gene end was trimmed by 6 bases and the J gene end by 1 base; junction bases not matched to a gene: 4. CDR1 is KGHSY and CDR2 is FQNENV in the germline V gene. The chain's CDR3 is CASRGGTGSNQPQHF. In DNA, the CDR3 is TGTGCCAGCAGAGGGGGGACAGGGAGCAATCAGCCCCAGCATTTT.

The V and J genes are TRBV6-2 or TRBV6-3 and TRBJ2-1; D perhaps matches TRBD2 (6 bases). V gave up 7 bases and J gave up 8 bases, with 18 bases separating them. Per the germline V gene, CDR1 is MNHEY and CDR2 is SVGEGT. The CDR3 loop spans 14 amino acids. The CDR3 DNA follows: TGTGCCAGCACCCCGAGGCGGGGTGGGGATGAGCAGTTCTTC. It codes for CASTPRRGGDEQFF.

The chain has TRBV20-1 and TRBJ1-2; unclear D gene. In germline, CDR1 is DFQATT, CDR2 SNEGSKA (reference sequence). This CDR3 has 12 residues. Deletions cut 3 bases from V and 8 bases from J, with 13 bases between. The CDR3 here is CSASTPPVGYTF. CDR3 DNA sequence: TGCAGTGCTAGTACCCCCCCAGTAGGCTACACCTTC.

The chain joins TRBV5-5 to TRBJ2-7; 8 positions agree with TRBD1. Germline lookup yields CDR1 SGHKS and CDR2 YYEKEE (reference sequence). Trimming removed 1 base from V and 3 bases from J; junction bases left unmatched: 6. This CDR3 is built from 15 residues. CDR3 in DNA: TGTGCCAGCAGCTTGCGGGGAACAGGGGGCTACGAGCAGTACTTC. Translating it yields CASSLRGTGGYEQYF.

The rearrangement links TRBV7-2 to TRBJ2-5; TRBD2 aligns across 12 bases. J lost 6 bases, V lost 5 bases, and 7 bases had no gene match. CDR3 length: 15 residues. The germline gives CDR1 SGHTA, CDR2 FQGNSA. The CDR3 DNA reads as TGTGCCAGCAGCCACGATCTAGCGGGGGGGCAGACCCAGTACTTC. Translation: CASSHDLAGGQTQYF. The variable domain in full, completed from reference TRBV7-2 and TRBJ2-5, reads GAGVSQSPSNKVTEKGKDVELRCDPISGHTALYWYRQSLGQGLEFLIYFQGNSAPDKSGLPSDRFSAERTGGSVSTLTIQRTQQEDSAVYLCASSHDLAGGQTQYFGPGTRLLVL.

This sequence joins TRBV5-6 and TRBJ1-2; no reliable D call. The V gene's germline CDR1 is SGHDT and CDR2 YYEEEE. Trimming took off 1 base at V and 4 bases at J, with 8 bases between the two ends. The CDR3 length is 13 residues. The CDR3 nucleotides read TGTGCCAGCAGCTTGATGCACACCTATGGCTACACCTTC. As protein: CASSLMHTYGYTF. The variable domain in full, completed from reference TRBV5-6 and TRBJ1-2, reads DAGVTQSPTHLIKTRGQQVTLRCSPKSGHDTVSWYQQALGQGPQFIFQYYEEEERQRGNFPDRFSGHQFPNYSSELNVNALLLGDSALYLCASSLMHTYGYTFGSGTRLTVV.